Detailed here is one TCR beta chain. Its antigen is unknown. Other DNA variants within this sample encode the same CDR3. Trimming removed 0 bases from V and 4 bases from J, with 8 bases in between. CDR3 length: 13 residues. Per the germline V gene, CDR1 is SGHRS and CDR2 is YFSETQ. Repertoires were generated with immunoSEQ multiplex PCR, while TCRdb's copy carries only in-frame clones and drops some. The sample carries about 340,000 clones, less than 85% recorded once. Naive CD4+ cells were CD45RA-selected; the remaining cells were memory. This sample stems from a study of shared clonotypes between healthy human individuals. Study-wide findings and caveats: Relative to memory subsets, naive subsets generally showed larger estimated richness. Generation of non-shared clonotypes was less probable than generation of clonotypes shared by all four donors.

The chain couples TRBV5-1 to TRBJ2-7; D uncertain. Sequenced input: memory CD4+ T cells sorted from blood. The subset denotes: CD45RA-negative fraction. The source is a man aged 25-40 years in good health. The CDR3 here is CASSLEGRYEQYF. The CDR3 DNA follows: TGCGCCAGCAGCTTGGAGGGCAGATACGAGCAGTACTTC.